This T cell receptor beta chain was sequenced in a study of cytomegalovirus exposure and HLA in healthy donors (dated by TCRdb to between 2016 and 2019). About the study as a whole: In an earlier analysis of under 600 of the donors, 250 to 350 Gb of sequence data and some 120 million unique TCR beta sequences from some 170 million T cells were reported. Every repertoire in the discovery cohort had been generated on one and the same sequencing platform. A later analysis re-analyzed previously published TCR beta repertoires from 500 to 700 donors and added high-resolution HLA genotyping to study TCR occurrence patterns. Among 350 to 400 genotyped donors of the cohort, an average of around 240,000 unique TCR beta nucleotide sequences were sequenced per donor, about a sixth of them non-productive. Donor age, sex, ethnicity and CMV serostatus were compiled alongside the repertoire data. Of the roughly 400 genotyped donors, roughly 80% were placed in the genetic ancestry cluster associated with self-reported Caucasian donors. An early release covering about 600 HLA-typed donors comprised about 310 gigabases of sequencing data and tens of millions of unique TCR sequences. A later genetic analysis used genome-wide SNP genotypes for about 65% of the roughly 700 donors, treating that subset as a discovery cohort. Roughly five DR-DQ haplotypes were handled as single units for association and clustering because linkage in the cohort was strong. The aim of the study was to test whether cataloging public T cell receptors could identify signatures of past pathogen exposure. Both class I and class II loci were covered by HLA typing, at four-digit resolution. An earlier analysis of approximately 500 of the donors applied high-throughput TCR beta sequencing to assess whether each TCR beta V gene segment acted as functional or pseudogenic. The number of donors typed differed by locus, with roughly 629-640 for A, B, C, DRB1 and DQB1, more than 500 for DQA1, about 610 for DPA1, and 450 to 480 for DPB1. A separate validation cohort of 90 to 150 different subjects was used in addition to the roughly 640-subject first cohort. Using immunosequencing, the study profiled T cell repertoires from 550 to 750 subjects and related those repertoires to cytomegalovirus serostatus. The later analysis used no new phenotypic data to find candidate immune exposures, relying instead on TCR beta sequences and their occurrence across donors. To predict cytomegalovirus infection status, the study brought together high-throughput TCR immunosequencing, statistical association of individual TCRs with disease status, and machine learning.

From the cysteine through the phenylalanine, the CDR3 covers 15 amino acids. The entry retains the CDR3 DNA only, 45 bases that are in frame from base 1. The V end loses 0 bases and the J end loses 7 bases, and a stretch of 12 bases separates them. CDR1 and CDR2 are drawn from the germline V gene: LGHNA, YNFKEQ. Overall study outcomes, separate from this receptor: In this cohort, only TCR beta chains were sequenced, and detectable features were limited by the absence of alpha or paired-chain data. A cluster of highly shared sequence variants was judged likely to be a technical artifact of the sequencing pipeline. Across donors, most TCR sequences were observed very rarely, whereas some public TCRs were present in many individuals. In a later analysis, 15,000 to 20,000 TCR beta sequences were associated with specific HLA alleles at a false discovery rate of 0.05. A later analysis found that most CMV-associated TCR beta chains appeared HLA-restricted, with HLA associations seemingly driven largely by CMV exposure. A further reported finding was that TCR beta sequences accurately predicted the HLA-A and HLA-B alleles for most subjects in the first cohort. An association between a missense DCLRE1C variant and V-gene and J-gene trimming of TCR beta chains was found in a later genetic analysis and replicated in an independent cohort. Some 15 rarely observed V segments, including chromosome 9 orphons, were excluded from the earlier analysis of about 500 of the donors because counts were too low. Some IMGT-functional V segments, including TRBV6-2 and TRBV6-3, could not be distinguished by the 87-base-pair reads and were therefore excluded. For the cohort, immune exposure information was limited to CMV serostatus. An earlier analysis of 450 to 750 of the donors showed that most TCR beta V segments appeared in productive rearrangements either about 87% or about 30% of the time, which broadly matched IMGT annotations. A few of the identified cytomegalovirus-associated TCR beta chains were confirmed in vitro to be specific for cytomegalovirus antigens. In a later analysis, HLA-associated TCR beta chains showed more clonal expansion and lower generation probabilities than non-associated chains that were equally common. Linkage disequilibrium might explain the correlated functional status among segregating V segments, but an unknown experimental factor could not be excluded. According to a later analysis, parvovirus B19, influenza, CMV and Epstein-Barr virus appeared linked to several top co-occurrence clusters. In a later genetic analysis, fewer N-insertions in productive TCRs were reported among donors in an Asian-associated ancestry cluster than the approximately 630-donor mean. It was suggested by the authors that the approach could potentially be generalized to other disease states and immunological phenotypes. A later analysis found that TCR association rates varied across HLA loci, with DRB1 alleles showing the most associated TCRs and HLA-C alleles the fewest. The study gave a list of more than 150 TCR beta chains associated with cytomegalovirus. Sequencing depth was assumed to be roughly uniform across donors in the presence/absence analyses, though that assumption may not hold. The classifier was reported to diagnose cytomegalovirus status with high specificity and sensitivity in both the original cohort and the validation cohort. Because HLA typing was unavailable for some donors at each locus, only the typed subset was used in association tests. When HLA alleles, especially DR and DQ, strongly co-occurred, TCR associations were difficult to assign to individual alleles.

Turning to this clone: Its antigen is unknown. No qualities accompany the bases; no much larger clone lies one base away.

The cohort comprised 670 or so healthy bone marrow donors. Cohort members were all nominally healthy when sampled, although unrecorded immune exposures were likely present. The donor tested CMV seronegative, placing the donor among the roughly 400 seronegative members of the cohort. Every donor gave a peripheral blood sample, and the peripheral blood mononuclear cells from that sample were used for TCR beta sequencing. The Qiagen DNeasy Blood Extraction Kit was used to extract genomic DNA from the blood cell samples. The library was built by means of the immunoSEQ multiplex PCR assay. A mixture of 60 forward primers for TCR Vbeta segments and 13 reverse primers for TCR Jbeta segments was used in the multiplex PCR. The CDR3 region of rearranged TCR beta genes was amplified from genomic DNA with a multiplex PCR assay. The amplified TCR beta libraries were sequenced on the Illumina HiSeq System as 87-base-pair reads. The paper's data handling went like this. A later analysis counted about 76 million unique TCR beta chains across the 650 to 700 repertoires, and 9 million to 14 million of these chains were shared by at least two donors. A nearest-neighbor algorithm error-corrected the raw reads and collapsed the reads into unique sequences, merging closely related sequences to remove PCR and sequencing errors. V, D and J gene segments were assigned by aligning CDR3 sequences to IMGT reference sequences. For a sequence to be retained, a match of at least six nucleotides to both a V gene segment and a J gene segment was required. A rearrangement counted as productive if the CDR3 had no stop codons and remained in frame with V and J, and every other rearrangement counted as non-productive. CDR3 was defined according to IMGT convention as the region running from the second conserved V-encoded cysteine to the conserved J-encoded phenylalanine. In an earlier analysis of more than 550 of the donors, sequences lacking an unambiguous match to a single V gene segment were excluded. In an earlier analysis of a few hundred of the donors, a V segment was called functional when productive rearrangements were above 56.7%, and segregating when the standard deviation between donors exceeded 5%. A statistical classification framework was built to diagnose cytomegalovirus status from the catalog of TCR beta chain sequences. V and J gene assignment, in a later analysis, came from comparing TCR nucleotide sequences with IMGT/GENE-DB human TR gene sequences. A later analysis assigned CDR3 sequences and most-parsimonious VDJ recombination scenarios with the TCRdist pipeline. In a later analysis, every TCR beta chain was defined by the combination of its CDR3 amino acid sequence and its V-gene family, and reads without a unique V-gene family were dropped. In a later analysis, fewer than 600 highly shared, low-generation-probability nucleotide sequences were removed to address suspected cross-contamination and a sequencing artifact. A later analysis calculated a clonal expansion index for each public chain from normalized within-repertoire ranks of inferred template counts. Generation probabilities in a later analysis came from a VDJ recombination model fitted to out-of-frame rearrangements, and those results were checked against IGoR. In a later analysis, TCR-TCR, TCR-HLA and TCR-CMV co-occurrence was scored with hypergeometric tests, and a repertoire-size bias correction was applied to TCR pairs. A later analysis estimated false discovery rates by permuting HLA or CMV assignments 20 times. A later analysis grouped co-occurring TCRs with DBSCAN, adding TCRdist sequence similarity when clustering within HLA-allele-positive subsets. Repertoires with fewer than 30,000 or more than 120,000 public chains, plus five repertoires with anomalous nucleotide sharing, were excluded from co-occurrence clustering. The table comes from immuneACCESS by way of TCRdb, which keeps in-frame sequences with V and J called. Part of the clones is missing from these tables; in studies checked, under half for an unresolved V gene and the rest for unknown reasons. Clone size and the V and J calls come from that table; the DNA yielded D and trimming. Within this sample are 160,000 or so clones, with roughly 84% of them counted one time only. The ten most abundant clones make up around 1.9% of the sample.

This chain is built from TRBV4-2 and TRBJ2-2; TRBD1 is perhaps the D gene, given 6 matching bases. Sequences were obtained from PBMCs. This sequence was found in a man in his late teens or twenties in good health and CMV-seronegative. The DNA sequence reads TGTGCCAGCAGCCAAGATAGGGGGACGGACGGGGAGCTGTTTTTT. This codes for CASSQDRGTDGELFF.